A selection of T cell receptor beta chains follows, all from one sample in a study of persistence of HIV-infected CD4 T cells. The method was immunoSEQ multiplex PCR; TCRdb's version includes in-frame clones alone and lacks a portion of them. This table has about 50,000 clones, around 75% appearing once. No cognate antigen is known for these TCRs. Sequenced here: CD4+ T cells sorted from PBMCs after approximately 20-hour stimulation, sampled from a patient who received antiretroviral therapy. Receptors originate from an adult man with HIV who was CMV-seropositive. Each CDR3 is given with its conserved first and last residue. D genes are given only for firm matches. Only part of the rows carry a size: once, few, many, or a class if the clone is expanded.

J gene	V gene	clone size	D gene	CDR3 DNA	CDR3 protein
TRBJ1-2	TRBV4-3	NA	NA	TGCGCCAGCAGCCAAGATAGGGACGGTACCTATGGCTACACCTTC	CASSQDRDGTYGYTF
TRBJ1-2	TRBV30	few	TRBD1	TGTGCCTGGACCCCCAATACGGACAGGGGGCTAGGCTACACCTTC	CAWTPNTDRGLGYTF
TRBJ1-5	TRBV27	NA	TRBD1	TGTGCCAGTTCAGGGGGACAGGGACGGTACGCCAATCAGCCCCAGCATTTT	CASSGGQGRYANQPQHF
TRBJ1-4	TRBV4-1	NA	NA	TGCGCCAGCAGCCAAGAAGCAGGCCTCAGGGAAAAACTGTTTTTT	CASSQEAGLREKLFF
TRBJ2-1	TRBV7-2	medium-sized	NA	TGTGCCAGCAGCCTCCAGGGCGGCCTCTCCTACAATGAGCAGTTCTTC	CASSLQGGLSYNEQFF
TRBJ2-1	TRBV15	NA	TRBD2	TGTGCCACCAGCAGCCAGATGGTAGGGAGGGCCTACAATGAGCAGTTCTTC	CATSSQMVGRAYNEQFF
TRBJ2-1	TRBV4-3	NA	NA	TGCGCCAGCAGTGATAGGACGGGTGGGGATGAGCAGTTCTTC	CASSDRTGGDEQFF
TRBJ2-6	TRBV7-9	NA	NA	TGTGCCAGCAGCGCCCGACGGGACTCTGGGGCCAACGTCCTGACTTTC	CASSARRDSGANVLTF
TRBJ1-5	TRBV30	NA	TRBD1	TGTGCCTGGAGTCCCCAGGGGGGGGTCAATCAGCCCCAGCATTTT	CAWSPQGGVNQPQHF
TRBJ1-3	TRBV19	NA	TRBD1	TGTGCCAGTAGTCTCCTATCACAGACAGGGAGAGGGAACACCATATATTTT	CASSLLSQTGRGNTIYF
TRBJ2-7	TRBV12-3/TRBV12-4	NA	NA	TGTGCCAGCAGCCCCAAACGACAGGCCGAGCAGTACTTC	CASSPKRQAEQYF
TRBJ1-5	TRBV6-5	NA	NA	TGTGCCAGCTCTAGGGTGGGGGCTCTCAATCAGCCCCAGCATTTT	CASSRVGALNQPQHF
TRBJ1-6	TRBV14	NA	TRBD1	TGTGCCAGCAGACAGGGGGGGTCCTATAATTCACCCCTCCACTTT	CASRQGGSYNSPLHF
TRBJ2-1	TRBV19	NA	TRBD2	TGTGCCAGTAGTCCCCCCGCGGAACTAGCGGGGGGACCAAATGAGCAGTTCTTC	CASSPPAELAGGPNEQFF
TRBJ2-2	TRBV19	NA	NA	TGTGCCAGTAGTATGGAGCGGGCAAGGAACACCGGGGAGCTGTTTTTT	CASSMERARNTGELFF
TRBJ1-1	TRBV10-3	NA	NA	TGTGCCATCAGTGAGCAGGAAGGACCGGCTTTCTTT	CAISEQEGPAFF
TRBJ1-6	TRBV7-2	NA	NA	TGTGCCAGCAGGTGGGGGCAGGTGAAATCACCCCTCCACTTT	CASRWGQVKSPLHF
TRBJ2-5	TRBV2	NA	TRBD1	TGTGCCAGCAGTGGAGGGACAGGGAGGGAGACCCAGTACTTC	CASSGGTGRETQYF
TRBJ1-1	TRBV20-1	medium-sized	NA	TGCAGTGCTAGTCCCGCTCCGGGCGGAGCTTTCTTT	CSASPAPGGAFF
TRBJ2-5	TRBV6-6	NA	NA	TGTGCCAGCAGCCCTGGAGGGCCTGGGGAGACCCAGTACTTC	CASSPGGPGETQYF
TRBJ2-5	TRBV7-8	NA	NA	TGTGCCAGCAGCCCCCGGGGAGAGACCCAGTACTTC	CASSPRGETQYF
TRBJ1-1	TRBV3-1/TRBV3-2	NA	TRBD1	TGTGCCAGCAGCCTCCGGGACAGGGGGCTTCTGGAGGCTTTCTTT	CASSLRDRGLLEAFF
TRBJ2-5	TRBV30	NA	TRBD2	TGTGCCTGGAACGGTGTGGGAGGGCTTTCGACCCAGTACTTC	CAWNGVGGLSTQYF
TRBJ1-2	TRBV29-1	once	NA	TGCAGCGTATACGGCGAAGTCATAGCTAACTATGGCTACACCTTC	CSVYGEVIANYGYTF
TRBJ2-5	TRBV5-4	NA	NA	TGTGCCAGCAGCTCACCGATCCGAGAGACCCAGTACTTC	CASSSPIRETQYF
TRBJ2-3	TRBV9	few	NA	TGTGCCAGCAGCGTAAGAGGGGAGAGGACAGATACGCAGTATTTT	CASSVRGERTDTQYF
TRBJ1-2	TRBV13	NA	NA	TGTGCCAGCAGCTTACGGCGGAACTATGGCTACACCTTC	CASSLRRNYGYTF
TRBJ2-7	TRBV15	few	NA	TGTGCCACAGGGGAAGGGTACAGCTACGAGCAGTACTTC	CATGEGYSYEQYF
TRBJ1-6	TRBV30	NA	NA	TGTGCCTGGACAGGGACCTATAATTCACCCCTCCACTTT	CAWTGTYNSPLHF
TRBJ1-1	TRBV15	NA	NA	TGTGCCACCAGCAGAGAAGAGAACACTGAAGCTTTCTTT	CATSREENTEAFF
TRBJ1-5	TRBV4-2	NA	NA	TGTGCCAGCAGCCAAGAGGGCTTTGGGGGATCCAATCAGCCCCAGCATTTT	CASSQEGFGGSNQPQHF
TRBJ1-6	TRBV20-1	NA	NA	TGCAGTGCTAGTTCACAGGGATCTTCACCCCTCCACTTT	CSASSQGSSPLHF
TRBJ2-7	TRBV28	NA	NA	TGTGCATCGTTGGCGAAACCCTGGGAGCAGTACTTC	CASLAKPWEQYF
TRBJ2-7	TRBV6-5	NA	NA	TGTGCCGTAACCCATACGGCTGGGCGAGAGCAGTACTTC	CAVTHTAGREQYF
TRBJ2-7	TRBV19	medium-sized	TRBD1	TGTGCCAGTAGTAGGGGACAGGTCTCCTACGAGCAGTACTTC	CASSRGQVSYEQYF
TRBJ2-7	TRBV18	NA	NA	TGTGCCAGCTCACCAGCAACAGGGACCCCCTACGAGCAGTACTTC	CASSPATGTPYEQYF
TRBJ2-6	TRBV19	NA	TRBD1	TGTGCCAGTAGTATCGGACAGGGTCGCTCTGGGGCCAACGTCCTGACTTTC	CASSIGQGRSGANVLTF
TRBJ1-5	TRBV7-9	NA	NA	TGTGCCAGCAGTCGGGCGGGGAACAATCAGCCCCAGCATTTT	CASSRAGNNQPQHF
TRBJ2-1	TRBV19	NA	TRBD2	TGTGCCAGTAGTCCCCGGACTAGCGGGAATTATGGTGAGCAGTTCTTC	CASSPRTSGNYGEQFF
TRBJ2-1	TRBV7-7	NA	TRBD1	TGTGCTAGCAGCCCCGGGACAGGTACCTACAATGAGCAGTTCTTC	CASSPGTGTYNEQFF
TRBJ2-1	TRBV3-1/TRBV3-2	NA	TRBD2	TGTGCCAGCAGCCTCACCCCGGGACTAGCGGGGGCCGGCTCCTACAATGAGCAGTTCTTC	CASSLTPGLAGAGSYNEQFF